The 24 T cell receptor beta chains reported below all come from one sample, sequenced in a study of blood T cell repertoires in COVID-19. Libraries were prepared by immunoSEQ multiplex PCR; TCRdb keeps only in-frame clonotypes and omits some of them. The table lists approximately 240,000 clones, 85% to 90% of them singletons. The sequenced material came from PBMCs or T cells enriched from blood (not recorded which). The receptor set was obtained from a woman aged 18-29 years in a cohort exposed to, infected with or recovered from COVID-19 (not recorded which).

The sample holds a few counts of this clone. The CDR3 spells CASSLDASGAHSGNTIYF. CDR3 DNA sequence: TGCGCCAGCAGCTTGGATGCGTCAGGGGCACACTCTGGAAACACCATATATTTT. This sequence joins TRBV5-1 and TRBJ1-3; D is possibly TRBD1 (6 bases). V was clipped by 0 bases and J by 0 bases, with 16 bases between them. The CDR3 runs to 18 residues. Germline V gene sequence: CDR1 SGHRS, CDR2 YFSETQ.

This clone was detected once. J is TRBJ2-2 and V is TRBV18, with a tentative D call TRBD1 (6 bases). Trimming removed 5 bases at V and 7 bases at J, with 14 bases between. This CDR3 has 14 residues. Germline values: CDR1 KGHSH, CDR2 LQKENI. The CDR3 is CASSSLGASGELFF. Here the CDR3 DNA reads TGTGCCAGCTCATCGCTGGGGGCCAGCGGGGAGCTGTTTTTT.

The DNA for the CDR3 is TGTGCCAGCAGCTTTCTCCGCGAGAGGGCGGGGGGCCCCCTCGATGAGCAGTTCTTC. This sequence encodes CASSFLRERAGGPLDEQFF. The rearrangement joins TRBV7-8 to TRBJ2-1; 8 nucleotides agree with TRBD2. The CDR3 length is 19 residues. J lost 8 bases, V lost 3 bases, and 21 bases had no gene match. Looked up from germline, CDR1 is SGHVS and CDR2 is FQNEAQ. The full variable domain, in which reference TRBV7-8 and TRBJ2-1 provide the parts outside the CDR3, is GAGVSQSPRYKVAKRGQDVALRCDPISGHVSLFWYQQALGQGPEFLTYFQNEAQLDKSGLPSDRFFAERPEGSVSTLKIQRTQQEDSAVYLCASSFLRERAGGPLDEQFFGPGTRLTVL.

J is TRBJ2-1 and V is TRBV12-3 or TRBV12-4; D gene uncertain. The CDR3 is 13 residues long. V gave up 4 bases and J gave up 10 bases, with 14 bases separating them. As DNA, the CDR3 is TGTGCCAGCAGTTCCAACCAAATCCGGGAGCAGTTCTTC. The encoded protein is CASSSNQIREQFF.

The CDR3 sequence: CASRDRVNDEQFF. Here the CDR3 DNA reads TGTGCCAGCAGGGACAGGGTTAACGATGAGCAGTTCTTC. The chain recombines TRBV6-5 with TRBJ2-1; TRBD1 matches 8 bases. V lost 6 bases and J lost 8; bases outside the gene matches: 6. Germline V gene sequence: CDR1 MNHEY, CDR2 SVGAGI. This CDR3 region has 13 residues.

The gene calls are TRBV5-4 and TRBJ2-2, with a tentative D call TRBD1 (6 bases). Germline CDR1 is SGHNT and CDR2 is YYREEE (reference sequence). V lost 5 bases and J lost 2, with 16 bases in between. The CDR3 is made up of 16 amino acids. CDR3 amino acids: CASSPRQDSNTGELFF. CDR3 DNA sequence: TGTGCCAGCAGTCCTCGACAGGACTCAAACACCGGGGAGCTGTTTTTT.

Details on this clone: An end of the junction does not agree with germline; a read error may underlie this. V and J are TRBV3-1 (or the pseudogene TRBV3-2) and TRBJ2-3; TRBD2 matches 7 bases. CDR3 size: 17 residues. Germline V gene data show CDR1 as LGHDT and CDR2 as YNNKEL (reference sequence). The CDR3: CASSPPWREMGTGTQYF. CDR3 DNA: TGTGCCAGCAGCCCCCCCTGGCGGGAGATGGGTACAGGTACGCAGTATTTT.

The rearrangement uses TRBV7-6 and TRBJ2-2, with a possible D match to TRBD2 (6 bases). With 1 base removed from V and 3 bases from J, the gap between germline ends came to 9 bases. CDR1 and CDR2 (germline): SGHVS, FNYEAQ. The CDR3 has 15 residues. The CDR3 DNA is TGTGCCAGCAGCTTAGGGAGGGGACACACCGGGGAGCTGTTTTTT. This translates into CASSLGRGHTGELFF.

This chain links TRBV7-6 with TRBJ2-7; 7 bases fit TRBD2. This CDR3 has 14 residues. Germline V gene sequence: CDR1 SGHVS, CDR2 FNYEAQ. The trim removed 1 base at V and 5 bases at J, leaving 5 bases unmatched. CDR3 in amino acids: CASSLGGGWDEQYF. The DNA of the CDR3 is TGTGCCAGCAGCTTAGGCGGGGGATGGGACGAGCAGTACTTC. Full variable domain (rest looked up from reference TRBV7-6 and TRBJ2-7): GAGVSQSPRYKVTKRGQDVALRCDPISGHVSLYWYRQALGQGPEFLTYFNYEAQQDKSGLPNDRFSAERPEGSISTLTIQRTEQRDSAMYRCASSLGGGWDEQYFGPGTRLTVT.

The rearrangement uses TRBV15 and TRBJ2-7; 9 bases match TRBD1. The germline V gene encodes CDR1 LNHNV and CDR2 YYDKDF (reference sequence). The CDR3 runs 17 residues. After removal of 7 bases from V and 1 base from J, the junction contained 14 bases not matched to a gene. The CDR3 nucleotides read TGTGCCACCACCCCGGGAAGGTCACAGGGGGCTTCCTACGAGCAGTACTTC. This encodes CATTPGRSQGASYEQYF.

The gene calls are TRBV9 and TRBJ2-7; maybe TRBD2 (6 bases). The germline gives CDR1 SGDLS, CDR2 YYNGEE. CDR3 size: 15 residues. V was clipped by 0 bases and J by 3 bases, with 13 bases between them. The CDR3 loop reads CASSVDWGVNYEQYF. The CDR3 DNA reads as TGTGCCAGCAGCGTAGATTGGGGGGTCAACTACGAGCAGTACTTC.

The chain uses TRBV6-1 and TRBJ1-2; D unclear. The CDR3 has 15 amino acids. Germline-derived CDR1 and CDR2 are MNHNS and SASEGT. Between the trimmed V and J ends, which lost 2 bases and 3 bases, there was a span of 13 bases. The CDR3 sequence: CASSESRTPYYGYTF. Here the CDR3 DNA reads TGTGCCAGCAGTGAAAGCCGAACGCCCTACTATGGCTACACCTTC.

V is TRBV7-9 and J is TRBJ2-7, with D possibly TRBD1 on 5 matching bases. V was shortened by 5 bases and J by 0 bases, with 11 bases between the two germline ends. This CDR3 is built from 14 residues. Germline-derived CDR1 and CDR2 are SEHNR and FQNEAQ (reference sequence). CDR3 amino acids: CASSRQSSSYEQYF. DNA for the CDR3: TGTGCCAGCAGCCGACAGAGCAGCTCCTACGAGCAGTACTTC.

The chain is built from TRBV9 and TRBJ2-2, with D possibly being TRBD2 (5 bases). This CDR3 is built from 15 residues. V lost 0 bases and J 1 base, leaving 7 bases between the germline ends. CDR1 and CDR2 from the germline V gene are SGDLS and YYNGEE. The CDR3 here is CASSVAGVNTGELFF. As DNA, the CDR3 is TGTGCCAGCAGCGTAGCCGGGGTGAACACCGGGGAGCTGTTTTTT.

The CDR3 DNA is TGTGCCAGCAGCCCAACCGGGACAGGGACCTACGAGCAGTACTTC. This sequence encodes CASSPTGTGTYEQYF. The chain joins TRBV11-1 to TRBJ2-7; 9 bases line up with TRBD1. The germline gives CDR1 SGHAT, CDR2 FQDESV (reference sequence). This CDR3 comprises 15 residues. V shed 5 bases and J 2 bases; nucleotides not matched to a gene: 7.

CDR3 nucleotide sequence: TGTGCCAGCAGCTCCGGGACAGGGGGCGTAGATACGCAGTATTTT. Its protein is CASSSGTGGVDTQYF. This chain connects TRBV5-8 to TRBJ2-3; 12 bases agree with TRBD1. V was pared by 3 bases and J by 5 bases, with 4 bases of the junction left unmatched. The CDR3 runs 15 residues. CDR1 SGHTS and CDR2 YDEGEE come from the germline V gene.

This chain links TRBV7-9 with TRBJ1-5; 7 positions match TRBD1. The ends lost 1 base at V and 6 bases at J; junction bases unmatched: 12. Germline V gene data show CDR1 as SEHNR and CDR2 as FQNEAQ (reference sequence). The CDR3 has 17 amino acids. DNA of the CDR3: TGTGCCAGCAGCTTAGGAATCGACAGGGTATCGACTCAGCCCCAGCATTTT. Translated: CASSLGIDRVSTQPQHF.

The V gene is TRBV27, the J gene TRBJ1-4; 7 positions match TRBD1. The CDR3 has 15 residues. The junction had 11 bases not matched to a gene; V was cut back by 8 bases and J by 5 bases. CDR1 MNHEY and CDR2 SMNVEV come from the germline V gene (reference sequence). The CDR3 region has the DNA TGTGCCAGCCGCGGGGGGGCAGGGGGGAATGAAAAACTGTTTTTT. Protein: CASRGGAGGNEKLFF.

The chain carries TRBV7-8 and TRBJ1-1; tentatively, D is TRBD1 (5 bases). The CDR3 length is 14 residues. V was trimmed by 0 bases and J by 4 bases, leaving 9 bases between them. CDR1 and CDR2 from the germline V gene are SGHVS and FQNEAQ. CDR3 amino acids: CASSLALRGTEAFF. The CDR3, as DNA: TGTGCCAGCAGCTTAGCGCTTAGGGGCACTGAAGCTTTCTTT.

The V gene is TRBV5-1, the J gene TRBJ1-6, with TRBD1 matching 7 bases. Unmatched junction bases numbered 11, after V lost 7 bases and J lost 7 bases. The CDR3 is made up of 15 amino acids. Per germline, CDR1 SGHRS and CDR2 YFSETQ. Written as DNA, the CDR3 is TGCGCCAGCCGAACGTGGACAGGCGACAATTCACCCCTCCACTTT. Its protein product is CASRTWTGDNSPLHF.

CDR3 in DNA: TGTGCCACCAGTGGGACTAGCGTCCGCAGGAGAGACAATGAGCAGTTCTTC. This translates into CATSGTSVRRRDNEQFF. The chain uses TRBV24-1 and TRBJ2-1; 9 bases align to TRBD2. Germline CDR1 is KGHDR and CDR2 is SFDVKD. J lost 5 bases, V lost 5 bases, and 12 bases had no gene match. CDR3 length: 17 amino acids.

The chain has TRBV3-1 (or the pseudogene TRBV3-2) and TRBJ2-7, with D maybe TRBD2 (6 bases). V was pared by 0 bases and J by 4 bases, with 10 bases between. The V gene's germline CDR1 is LGHDT and CDR2 YNNKEL (reference sequence). The CDR3 runs 14 residues. This CDR3 is CASSQDGGLYEQYF. In DNA form, the CDR3 reads TGTGCCAGCAGCCAAGATGGAGGGTTGTACGAGCAGTACTTC.

The chain is built from TRBV9 and TRBJ2-1; no clear D. From germline, CDR1 is SGDLS and CDR2 YYNGEE. V lost 0 bases, J lost 7 bases, and 11 bases lay in between. This CDR3 is built from 14 residues. CDR3 residues: CASSVEVGRNEQFF. Written as DNA, the CDR3 is TGTGCCAGCAGCGTAGAGGTTGGCAGGAATGAGCAGTTCTTC.

The chain joins TRBV27 to TRBJ1-6; D not resolved. Germline loops: CDR1 MNHEY, CDR2 SMNVEV (reference sequence). The CDR3 sequence is 15 residues long. V was pared by 5 bases and J by 7 bases, with 15 bases between. The CDR3 DNA reads TGTGCCAGCAGTGCCGGAGTCGGGGTGAATTCACCCCTCCACTTT. Translation gives CASSAGVGVNSPLHF.